This TCR beta chain was retrieved from a study of OX40 agonist ivuxolimab in advanced cancers. Study background: The patients got ivuxolimab, which is an agonistic anti-OX40 (CD134) antibody. Dose-escalation patients' cancers were hepatocellular carcinoma, melanoma, renal cell or head and neck cancer. Every 2 weeks, ivuxolimab was infused into the patients intravenously at between 0.01 and 10 mg/kg.

This clone was seen just once. A read error is likely, as this CDR3 ends without the conserved phenylalanine or tryptophan. Germline CDR1 LNHDA, CDR2 SQIVND (reference sequence). V gave up 4 bases and J gave up 3 bases; unmatched junction bases: 5. The CDR3 loop spans 15 amino acids. This table comes from immunoSEQ multiplex PCR, and its TCRdb copy is limited to in-frame clones, with some not included. Among under 90,000 clones listed, around 91% were seen once. This TCR derives from an adult with an advanced solid tumor such as melanoma, head and neck, liver or kidney cancer. The sample here was CD4+ or CD8+ T cells sorted from blood, taken in a trial of the OX40 agonist ivuxolimab. The chain links TRBV19 to TRBJ2-7; 11 bases match TRBD1. For the CDR3, the DNA is TGTGCCAGTAGTACTTCCGGGACAGGGGGCTACGAGCAGTACCTC. Translated: CASSTSGTGGYEQYL.